This T cell receptor (beta chain) originates from a study of T-cell memory formation after mild COVID-19. Study-level background: Clusters were largely donor specific.

Points from the study as a whole: Whether day 37 second-wave clones are SARS-CoV-2-specific was not confirmed. Most CD4+ clones that shrank were in CM and EM, while CD8+ ones turned up in EMRA.

It was 5'RACE with constant-segment primers that produced the TCR alpha and TCR beta cDNA libraries, which carried sample barcodes and UMIs. TCRdb reprocessed the 5' RACE reads with MiXCR, giving one entry per CDR3 protein. Of roughly 550,000 distinct CDR3 sequences in the sample, around 21% are singletons; the top ten hold 9.5% to 15%. This clonotype appeared a few times. The antigen is undetermined. Source material: PBMCs or a T cell subset sorted from them (not recorded which). The clonotype comes from an adult woman who had mild COVID-19 (a few samples of this study predate the infection). Cell type and time point are not known.

CDR3 sequence reads: CASSYSFRYGYTF. The CDR3 DNA is TGTGCCAGCAGTTATTCGTTTCGGTATGGCTACACCTTC. J is TRBJ1-2 and V is TRBV6-2 or TRBV6-3, with D unclear. Germline CDR1 is MNHEY and CDR2 is SVGEGT. Between the trimmed V and J ends, which lost 3 bases and 5 bases, there was a span of 10 bases. The CDR3 runs to 13 residues.